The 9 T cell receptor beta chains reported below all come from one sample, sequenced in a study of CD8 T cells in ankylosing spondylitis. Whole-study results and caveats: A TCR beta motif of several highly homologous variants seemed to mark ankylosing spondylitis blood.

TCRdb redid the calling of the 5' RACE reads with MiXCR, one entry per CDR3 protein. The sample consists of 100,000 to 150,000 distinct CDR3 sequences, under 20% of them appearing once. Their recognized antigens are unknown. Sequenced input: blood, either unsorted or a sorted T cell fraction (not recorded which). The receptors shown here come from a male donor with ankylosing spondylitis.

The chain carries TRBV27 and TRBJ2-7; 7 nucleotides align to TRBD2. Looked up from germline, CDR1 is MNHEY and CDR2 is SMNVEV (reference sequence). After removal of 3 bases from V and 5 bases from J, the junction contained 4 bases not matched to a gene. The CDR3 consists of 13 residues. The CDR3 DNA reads TGTGCCAGCAGTTTGAGCGGGACCCACGAGCAGTACTTC. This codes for CASSLSGTHEQYF.

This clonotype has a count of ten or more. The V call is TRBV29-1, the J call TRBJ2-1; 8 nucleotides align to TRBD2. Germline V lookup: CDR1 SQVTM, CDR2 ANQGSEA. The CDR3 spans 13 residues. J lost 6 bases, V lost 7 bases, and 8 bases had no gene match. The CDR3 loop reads CSARYSGTNEQFF. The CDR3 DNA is TGCAGCGCCCGATATAGCGGGACCAATGAGCAGTTCTTC.

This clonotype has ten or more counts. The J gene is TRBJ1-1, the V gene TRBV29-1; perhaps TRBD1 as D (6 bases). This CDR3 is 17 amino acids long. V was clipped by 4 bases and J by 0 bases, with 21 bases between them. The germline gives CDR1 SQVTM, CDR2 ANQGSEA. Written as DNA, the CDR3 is TGCAGCGTTGGAGCCGGGGTTGGACAGAAGATGAACACTGAAGCTTTCTTT. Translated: CSVGAGVGQKMNTEAFF.

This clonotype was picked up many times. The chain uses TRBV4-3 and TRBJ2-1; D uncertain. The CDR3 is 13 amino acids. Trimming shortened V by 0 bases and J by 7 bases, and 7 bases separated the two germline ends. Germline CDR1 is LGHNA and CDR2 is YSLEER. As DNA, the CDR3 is TGCGCCAGCAGCCAAGAAGGGTGGAATGAGCAGTTCTTC. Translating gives CASSQEGWNEQFF.

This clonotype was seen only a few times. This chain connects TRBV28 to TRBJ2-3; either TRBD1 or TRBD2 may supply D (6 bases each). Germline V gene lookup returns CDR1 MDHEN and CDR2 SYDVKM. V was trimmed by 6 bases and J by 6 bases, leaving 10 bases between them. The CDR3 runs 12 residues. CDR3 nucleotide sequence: TGTGCCAGCAGCCGGAGGGGGGATACGCAGTATTTT. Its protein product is CASSRRGDTQYF. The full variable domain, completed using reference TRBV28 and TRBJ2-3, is DVKVTQSSRYLVKRTGEKVFLECVQDMDHENMFWYRQDPGLGLRLIYFSYDVKMKEKGDIPEGYSVSREKKERFSLILESASTNQTSMYLCASSRRGDTQYFGPGTRLTVL.

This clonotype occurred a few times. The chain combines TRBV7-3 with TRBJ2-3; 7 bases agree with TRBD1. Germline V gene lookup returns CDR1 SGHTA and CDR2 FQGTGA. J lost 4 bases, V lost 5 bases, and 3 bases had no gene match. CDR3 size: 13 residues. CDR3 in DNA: TGTGCCAGCAGCCGACAGGGCTCAGATACGCAGTATTTT. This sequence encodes CASSRQGSDTQYF.

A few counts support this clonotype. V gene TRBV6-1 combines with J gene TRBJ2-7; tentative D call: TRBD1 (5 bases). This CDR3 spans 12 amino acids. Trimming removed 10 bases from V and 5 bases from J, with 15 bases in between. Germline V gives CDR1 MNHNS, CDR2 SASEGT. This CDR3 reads CATELNRNEQYF. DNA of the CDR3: TGTGCCACAGAATTAAACAGGAACGAGCAGTACTTC.

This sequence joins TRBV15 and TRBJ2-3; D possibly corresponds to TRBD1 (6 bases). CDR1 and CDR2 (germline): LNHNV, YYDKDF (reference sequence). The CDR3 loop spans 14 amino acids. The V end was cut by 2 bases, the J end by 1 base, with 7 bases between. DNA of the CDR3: TGTGCCACCAGCAGATACAGGGGCACAGATACGCAGTATTTT. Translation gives CATSRYRGTDTQYF.

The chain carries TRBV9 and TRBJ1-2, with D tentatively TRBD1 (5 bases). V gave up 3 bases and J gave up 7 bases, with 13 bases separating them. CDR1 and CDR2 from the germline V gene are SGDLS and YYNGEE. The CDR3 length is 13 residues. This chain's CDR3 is CASSGGGIFGYTF. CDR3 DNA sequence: TGTGCCAGCAGCGGGGGGGGGATTTTTGGCTACACCTTC. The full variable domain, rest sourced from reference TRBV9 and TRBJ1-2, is DSGVTQTPKHLITATGQRVTLRCSPRSGDLSVYWYQQSLDQGLQFLIQYYNGEERAKGNILERFSAQQFPDLHSELNLSSLELGDSALYFCASSGGGIFGYTFGSGTRLTVV.